This TCR beta chain derives from a study of identical twins. The CDR3 contains 16 residues. Germline V gene data show CDR1 as KGHSH and CDR2 as LQKENI. The trim removed 0 bases at V and 4 bases at J, leaving 7 bases unmatched. In its sample, this clonotype was seen a few times. Each CDR3 protein is one row after TCRdb ran MiXCR on the 5' RACE reads. Of hundreds of thousands of distinct CDR3 sequences in the sample, 15% to 20% were seen once. This same sample was also part of a study on T cells expressing NK-cell markers.

The chain has TRBV18 and TRBJ1-2; the match to TRBD1 covers 8 bases. This sequence was found in a woman aged 18 to 35 in good health. The specimen sequenced was PBMCs. CDR3 protein: CASSPPITGQVYGYTF. In nucleotides, the CDR3 is TGTGCCAGCTCACCACCGATTACGGGACAGGTCTATGGCTACACCTTC.